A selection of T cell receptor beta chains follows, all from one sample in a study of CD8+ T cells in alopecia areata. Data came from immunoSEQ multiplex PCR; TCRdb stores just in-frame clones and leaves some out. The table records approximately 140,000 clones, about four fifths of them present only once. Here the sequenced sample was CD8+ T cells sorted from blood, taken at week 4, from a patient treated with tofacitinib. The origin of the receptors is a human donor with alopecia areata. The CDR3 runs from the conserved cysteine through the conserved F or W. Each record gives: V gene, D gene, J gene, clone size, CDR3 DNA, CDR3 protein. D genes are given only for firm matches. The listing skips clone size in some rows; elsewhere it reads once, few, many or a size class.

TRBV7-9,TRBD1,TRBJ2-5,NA,TGTGCCAGCAGCTTAGCGTACAGGGGAGAGCAAGAGACCCAGTACTTC,CASSLAYRGEQETQYF
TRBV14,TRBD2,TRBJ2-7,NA,TGTGCCAGCAGCCACGGTTTCGGGACTAGCGTGATTCCCGAGCAGTACTTC,CASSHGFGTSVIPEQYF
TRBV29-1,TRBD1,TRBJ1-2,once,TGCAGCGTTGAAGTGGGACAGGGAGACTATGGCTACACCTTC,CSVEVGQGDYGYTF
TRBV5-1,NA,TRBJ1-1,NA,TGCGCCAGCAGCTTGGTGGAGGGTTTGGACACTGAAGCTTTCTTT,CASSLVEGLDTEAFF
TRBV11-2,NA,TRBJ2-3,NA,TGTGCCAGCAGCTTAGATGACCCAGATACGCAGTATTTT,CASSLDDPDTQYF
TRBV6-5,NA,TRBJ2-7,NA,TGTGCCAGCAGTCGTGGCAACGAGCAGTACTTC,CASSRGNEQYF
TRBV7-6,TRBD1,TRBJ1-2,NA,TGTGCCAGCAGCTCAGGGACAGGCCCCGGGCGCGGCTATGGCTACACCTTC,CASSSGTGPGRGYGYTF
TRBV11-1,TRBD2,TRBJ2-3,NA,TGTGCCAGCAGCTTAGCGAGGGGGACTAGCCGCACAGATACGCAGTATTTT,CASSLARGTSRTDTQYF
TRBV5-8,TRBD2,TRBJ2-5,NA,TGTGCCAGCAGCTTGGGCGTAGCGGGGGACCTAGGGGAGACCCAGTACTTC,CASSLGVAGDLGETQYF
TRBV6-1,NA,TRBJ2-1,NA,TGTGCCAGCAGTGAAAGGTGGGCCAGGGGACATGAGCAGTTCTTC,CASSERWARGHEQFF
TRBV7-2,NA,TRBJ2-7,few,TGTGCCAGCAGCTTAGTCGGCCCCTACGAGCAGTACTTC,CASSLVGPYEQYF
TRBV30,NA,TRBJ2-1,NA,TGTGCCTGGAGTGTCCCCGCACGCGATGAGCAGTTCTTC,CAWSVPARDEQFF
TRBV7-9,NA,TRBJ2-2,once,TGTGCCAGCAGCCCTCGCACCGGGACAACCAACACCGGGGAGCTGTTTTTT,CASSPRTGTTNTGELFF
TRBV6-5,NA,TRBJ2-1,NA,TGTGCCAGCAGTCCTGGGGGTTTTGAGCAGTTCTTC,CASSPGGFEQFF
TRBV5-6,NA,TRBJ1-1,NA,TGTGCCAGCAGCTTGGATCAGGGATCTAACACTGAAGCTTTCTTT,CASSLDQGSNTEAFF
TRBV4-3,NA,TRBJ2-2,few,TGCGCCAGCAGCCAGGGGACTTACACCGGGGAGCTGTTTTTT,CASSQGTYTGELFF
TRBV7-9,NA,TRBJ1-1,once,TGTGCCAGCAGCTCACCGACGTTGGGGGAAATGAACACTGAAGCTTTCTTT,CASSSPTLGEMNTEAFF
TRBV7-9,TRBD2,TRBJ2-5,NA,TGTGCCAGTGGTAGCGGGGGGGCGGAGACCCAGTACTTC,CASGSGGAETQYF
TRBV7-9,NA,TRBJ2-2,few,TGTGCCAGCAGCCCCAGGTCCGGGGAGCTGTTTTTT,CASSPRSGELFF
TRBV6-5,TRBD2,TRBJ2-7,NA,TGTGCCAGCAAGCGGGGTGGCGAGCAGTACTTC,CASKRGGEQYF
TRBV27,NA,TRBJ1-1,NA,TGTGCCAGCCATCCCGGGGGGAGACCGAACACTGAAGCTTTCTTT,CASHPGGRPNTEAFF
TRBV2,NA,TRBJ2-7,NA,TGTGCCAGCAGAAATACAGTCTCCTACGAGCAGTACTTC,CASRNTVSYEQYF
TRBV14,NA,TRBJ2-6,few,TGTGCCAGCAGCCAAGCGGTGTCTGGGGCCAACGTCCTGACTTTC,CASSQAVSGANVLTF
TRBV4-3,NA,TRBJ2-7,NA,TGCGCCAGCAGCCAAGATCGTGCGGGTACATTCTACGAGCAGTACTTC,CASSQDRAGTFYEQYF
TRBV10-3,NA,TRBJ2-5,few,TGTGCCATCAGTGAGTCCGCCCAAGAGACCCAGTACTTC,CAISESAQETQYF
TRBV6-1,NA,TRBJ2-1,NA,TGTGCCAGCAGTGGTCGATTGGAGGGAAATGAGCAGTTCTTC,CASSGRLEGNEQFF
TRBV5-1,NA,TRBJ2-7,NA,TGCGCCAGCAGCTTAGACAGATACTCCTACGAGCAGTACTTC,CASSLDRYSYEQYF
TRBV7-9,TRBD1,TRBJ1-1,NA,TGTGCCAGCAGCCTAACGACAGGGAGAACTGAAGCTTTCTTT,CASSLTTGRTEAFF
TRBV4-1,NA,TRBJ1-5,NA,TGCGCCAGCAGCCAAGAGCAGGGGCCGAATCAGCCCCAGCATTTT,CASSQEQGPNQPQHF
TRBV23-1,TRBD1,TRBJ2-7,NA,TGCGCCAGCAGTCAACCCTGGGACAGGGGTGCCCCAAACTTC,CASSQPWDRGAPNF
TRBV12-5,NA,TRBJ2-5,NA,TGTGCTAGTGGTTTGGGGACAAATCAAGAGACCCAGTACTTC,CASGLGTNQETQYF
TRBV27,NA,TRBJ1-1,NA,TGTGCCAGCAGTCCTACCCAGGGGTTCACTGAAGCTTTCTTT,CASSPTQGFTEAFF
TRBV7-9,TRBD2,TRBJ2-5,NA,TGTGCCAGCAGCTTAGAAGGGACGGGAGGAGAGACCCAGTACTTC,CASSLEGTGGETQYF